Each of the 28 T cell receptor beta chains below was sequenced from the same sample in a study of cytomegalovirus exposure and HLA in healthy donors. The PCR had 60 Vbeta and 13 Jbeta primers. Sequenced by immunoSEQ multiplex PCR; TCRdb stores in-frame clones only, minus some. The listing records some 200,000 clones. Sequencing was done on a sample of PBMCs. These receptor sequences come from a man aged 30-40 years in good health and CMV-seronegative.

CDR3 nucleotide sequence: TGTGCCAGCAGCTCGGGGGGACACGGGCTAGCGGGAGTTGGTGAGCAGTTCTTC. Amino acid sequence: CASSSGGHGLAGVGEQFF. This chain uses TRBV7-8 with TRBJ2-1, with 10 bases aligning to TRBD2. The J segment lost 9 bases and the V segment lost 4 bases, leaving 18 bases of the junction unmatched. Germline V CDR1 and CDR2: SGHVS, FQNEAQ. CDR3 length: 18 amino acids.

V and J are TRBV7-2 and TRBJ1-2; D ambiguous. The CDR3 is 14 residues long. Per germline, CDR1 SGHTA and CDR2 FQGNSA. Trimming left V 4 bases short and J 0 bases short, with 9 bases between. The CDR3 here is CASSSQRTNYGYTF. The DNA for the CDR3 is TGTGCCAGCAGCTCGCAGAGGACTAACTATGGCTACACCTTC.

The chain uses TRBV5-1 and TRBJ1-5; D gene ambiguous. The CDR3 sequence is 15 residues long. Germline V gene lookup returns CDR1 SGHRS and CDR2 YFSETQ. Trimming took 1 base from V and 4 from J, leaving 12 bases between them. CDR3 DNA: TGCGCCAGCAGCTTGAACGCGGGCAATAATCAGCCCCAGCATTTT. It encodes CASSLNAGNNQPQHF.

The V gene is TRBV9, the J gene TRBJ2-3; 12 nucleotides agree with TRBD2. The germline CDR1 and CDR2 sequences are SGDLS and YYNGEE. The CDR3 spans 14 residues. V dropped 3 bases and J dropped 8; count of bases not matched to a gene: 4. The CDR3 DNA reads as TGTGCCAGCAGCGGGCTAGCGGGGGGGCGTACGCAGTATTTT. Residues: CASSGLAGGRTQYF.

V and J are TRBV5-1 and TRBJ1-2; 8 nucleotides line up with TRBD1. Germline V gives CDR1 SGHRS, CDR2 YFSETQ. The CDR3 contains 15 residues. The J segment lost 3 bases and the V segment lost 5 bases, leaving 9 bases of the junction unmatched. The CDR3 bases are TGCGCCAGCAGAGCCTTACCGGACAGGGACTATGGCTACACCTTC. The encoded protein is CASRALPDRDYGYTF.

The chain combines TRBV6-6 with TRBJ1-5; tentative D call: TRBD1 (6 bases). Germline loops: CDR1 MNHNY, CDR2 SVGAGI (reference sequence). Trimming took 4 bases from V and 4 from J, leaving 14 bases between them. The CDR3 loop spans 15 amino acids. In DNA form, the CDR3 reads TGTGCCAGCAGTTCGGGGGGGCTCGGGAATCAGCCCCAGCATTTT. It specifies CASSSGGLGNQPQHF.

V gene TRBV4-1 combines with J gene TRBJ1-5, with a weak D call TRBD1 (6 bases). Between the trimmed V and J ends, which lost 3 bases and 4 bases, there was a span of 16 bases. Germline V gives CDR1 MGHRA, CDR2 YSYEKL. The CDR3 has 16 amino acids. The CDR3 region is CASSQGTGKGNQPQHF. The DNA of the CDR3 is TGCGCCAGCAGCCAGGGCACAGGGAAGGGAAATCAGCCCCAGCATTTT.

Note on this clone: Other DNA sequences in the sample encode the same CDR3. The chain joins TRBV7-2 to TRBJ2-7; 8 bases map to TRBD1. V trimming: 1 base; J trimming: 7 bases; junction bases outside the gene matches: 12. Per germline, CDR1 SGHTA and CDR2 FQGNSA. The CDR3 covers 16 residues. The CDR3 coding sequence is TGTGCCAGCAGCTTAGAGTCCCAGGGGGCGTTCTATGAGCAGTACTTC. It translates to CASSLESQGAFYEQYF.

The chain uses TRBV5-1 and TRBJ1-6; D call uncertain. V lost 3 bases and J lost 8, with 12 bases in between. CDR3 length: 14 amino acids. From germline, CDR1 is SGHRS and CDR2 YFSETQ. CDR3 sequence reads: CASSSGVYDSPLHF. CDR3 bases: TGCGCCAGCAGCTCCGGGGTTTACGATTCACCCCTCCACTTT.

CDR3 DNA sequence: TGTGCCAGCAGCCGTCCGCTTAGCGGGGAGCTCGTCTACGAGCAGTACTTC. This gives the protein CASSRPLSGELVYEQYF. The rearrangement links TRBV5-4 to TRBJ2-7; TRBD2 matches at 8 bases. The CDR3 totals 17 residues. The V and J ends lost 4 bases and 3 bases, in that order; junction bases with no gene match: 15. Germline loops: CDR1 SGHNT, CDR2 YYREEE (reference sequence).

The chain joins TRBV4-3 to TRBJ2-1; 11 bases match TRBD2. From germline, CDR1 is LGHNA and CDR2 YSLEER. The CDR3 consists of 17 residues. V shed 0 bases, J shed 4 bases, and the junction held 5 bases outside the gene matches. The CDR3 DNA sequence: TGCGCCAGCAGCCAAGAGACTAGCGGGGAACCTTACAATGAGCAGTTCTTC. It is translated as CASSQETSGEPYNEQFF.

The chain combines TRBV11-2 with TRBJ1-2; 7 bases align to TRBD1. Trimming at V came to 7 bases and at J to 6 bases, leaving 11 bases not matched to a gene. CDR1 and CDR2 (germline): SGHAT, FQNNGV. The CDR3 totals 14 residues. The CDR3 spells CASKEQGKADGYTF. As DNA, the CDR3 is TGTGCCAGCAAGGAACAGGGGAAGGCGGATGGCTACACCTTC.

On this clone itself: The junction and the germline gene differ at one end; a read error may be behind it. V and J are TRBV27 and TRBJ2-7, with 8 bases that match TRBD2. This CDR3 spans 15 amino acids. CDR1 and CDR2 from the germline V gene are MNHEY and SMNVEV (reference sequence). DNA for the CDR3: TGTGCCAGCAGGGAGAGTAGCGGGATCTCCTTCGAGCAGTACTTC. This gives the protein CASRESSGISFEQYF.

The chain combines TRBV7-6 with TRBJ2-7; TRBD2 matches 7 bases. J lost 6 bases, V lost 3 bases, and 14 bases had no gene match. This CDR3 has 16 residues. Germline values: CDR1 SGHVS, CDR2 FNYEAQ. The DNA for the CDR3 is TGTGCCAGCAGCTTCACACTCGGACTAGTCCCCGGCGAGCAGTACTTC. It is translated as CASSFTLGLVPGEQYF.

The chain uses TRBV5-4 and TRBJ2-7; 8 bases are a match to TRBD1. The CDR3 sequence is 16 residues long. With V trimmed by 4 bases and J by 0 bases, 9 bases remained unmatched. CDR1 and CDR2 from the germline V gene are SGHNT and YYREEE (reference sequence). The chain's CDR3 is CASSGPGTGNSYEQYF. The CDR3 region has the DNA TGTGCCAGCAGCGGGCCCGGGACAGGAAACTCCTACGAGCAGTACTTC.

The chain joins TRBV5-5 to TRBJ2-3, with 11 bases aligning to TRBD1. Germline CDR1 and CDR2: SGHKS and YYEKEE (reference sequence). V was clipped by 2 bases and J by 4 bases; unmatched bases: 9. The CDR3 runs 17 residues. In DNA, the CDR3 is TGTGCCAGCAGCTTCGGTTCATCGGGACAGGGGGCAGATACGCAGTATTTT. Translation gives CASSFGSSGQGADTQYF.

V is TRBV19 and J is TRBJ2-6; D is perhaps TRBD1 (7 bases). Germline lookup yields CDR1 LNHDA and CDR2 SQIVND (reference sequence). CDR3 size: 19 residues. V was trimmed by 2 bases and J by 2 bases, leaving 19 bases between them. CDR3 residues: CASSIIGPGRGAGANVLTF. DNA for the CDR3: TGTGCCAGTAGTATAATAGGGCCCGGCAGGGGGGCTGGGGCCAACGTCCTGACTTTC.

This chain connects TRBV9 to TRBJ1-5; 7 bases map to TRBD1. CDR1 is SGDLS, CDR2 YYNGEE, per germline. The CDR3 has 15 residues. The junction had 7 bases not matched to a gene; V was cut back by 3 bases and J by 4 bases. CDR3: CASSAGGHRNQPQHF. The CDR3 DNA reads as TGTGCCAGCAGCGCAGGGGGACATCGGAATCAGCCCCAGCATTTT. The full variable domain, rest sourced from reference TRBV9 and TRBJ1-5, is DSGVTQTPKHLITATGQRVTLRCSPRSGDLSVYWYQQSLDQGLQFLIQYYNGEERAKGNILERFSAQQFPDLHSELNLSSLELGDSALYFCASSAGGHRNQPQHFGDGTRLSIL.

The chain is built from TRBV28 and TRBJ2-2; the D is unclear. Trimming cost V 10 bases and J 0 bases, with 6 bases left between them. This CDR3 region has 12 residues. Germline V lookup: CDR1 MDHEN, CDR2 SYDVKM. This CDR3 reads CATGSNTGELFF. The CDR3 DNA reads TGTGCCACAGGTTCGAACACCGGGGAGCTGTTTTTT.

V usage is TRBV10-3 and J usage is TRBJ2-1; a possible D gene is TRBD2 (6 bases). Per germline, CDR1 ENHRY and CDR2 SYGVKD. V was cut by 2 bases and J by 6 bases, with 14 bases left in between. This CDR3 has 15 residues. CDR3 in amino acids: CAISEPWGEGNEQFF. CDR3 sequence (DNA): TGTGCCATCAGTGAGCCATGGGGGGAAGGCAATGAGCAGTTCTTC.

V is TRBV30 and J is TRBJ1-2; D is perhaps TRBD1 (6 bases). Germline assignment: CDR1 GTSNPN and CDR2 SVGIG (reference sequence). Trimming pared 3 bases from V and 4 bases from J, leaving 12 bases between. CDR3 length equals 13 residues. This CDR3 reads CAWRGGKVYGYTF. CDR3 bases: TGTGCCTGGAGAGGGGGTAAAGTCTATGGCTACACCTTC.

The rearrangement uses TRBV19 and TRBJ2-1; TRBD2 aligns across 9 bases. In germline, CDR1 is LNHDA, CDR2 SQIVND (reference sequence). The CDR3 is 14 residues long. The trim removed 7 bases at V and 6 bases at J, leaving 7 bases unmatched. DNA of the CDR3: TGTGCCAGTACCCCCGGGCGGGGGGGCAATGAGCAGTTCTTC. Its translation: CASTPGRGGNEQFF.

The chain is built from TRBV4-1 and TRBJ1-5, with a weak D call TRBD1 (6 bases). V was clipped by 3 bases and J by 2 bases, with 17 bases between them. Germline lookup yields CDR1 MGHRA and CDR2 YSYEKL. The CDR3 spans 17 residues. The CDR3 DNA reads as TGCGCCAGCAGCCACGACGTCCGGCCAGGGGGCAATCAGCCCCAGCATTTT. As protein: CASSHDVRPGGNQPQHF.

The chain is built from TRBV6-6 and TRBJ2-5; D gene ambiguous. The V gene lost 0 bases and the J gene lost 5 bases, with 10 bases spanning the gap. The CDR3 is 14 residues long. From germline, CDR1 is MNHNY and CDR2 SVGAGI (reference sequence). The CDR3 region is CASSYSAVRETQYF. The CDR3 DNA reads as TGTGCCAGCAGTTACTCGGCGGTACGTGAGACCCAGTACTTC.

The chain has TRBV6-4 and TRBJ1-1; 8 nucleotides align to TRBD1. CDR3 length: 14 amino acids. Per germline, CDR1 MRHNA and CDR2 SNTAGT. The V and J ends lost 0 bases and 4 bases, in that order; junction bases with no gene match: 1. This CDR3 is CASSDSDRATEAFF. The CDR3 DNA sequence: TGTGCCAGCAGTGACTCGGACAGGGCCACTGAAGCTTTCTTT.

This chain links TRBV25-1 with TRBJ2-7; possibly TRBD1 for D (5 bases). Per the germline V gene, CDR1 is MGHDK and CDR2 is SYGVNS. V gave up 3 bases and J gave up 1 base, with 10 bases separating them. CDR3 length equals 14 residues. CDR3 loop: CASSDRVGSYEQYF. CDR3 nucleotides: TGTGCCAGCAGTGACAGGGTAGGGTCCTACGAGCAGTACTTC.

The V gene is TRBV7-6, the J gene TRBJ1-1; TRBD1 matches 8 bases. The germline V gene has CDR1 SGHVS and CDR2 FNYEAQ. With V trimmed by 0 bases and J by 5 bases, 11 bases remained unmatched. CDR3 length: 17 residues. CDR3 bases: TGTGCCAGCAGCTTAGCACTGGACAGGGTGACGCCGACTGAAGCTTTCTTT. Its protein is CASSLALDRVTPTEAFF.

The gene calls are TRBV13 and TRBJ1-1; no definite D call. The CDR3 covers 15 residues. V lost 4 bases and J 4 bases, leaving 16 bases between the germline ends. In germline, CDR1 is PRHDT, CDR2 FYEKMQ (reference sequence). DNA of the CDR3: TGTGCCAGCAGCTCATACAGAAGTATTAGCACTGAAGCTTTCTTT. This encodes CASSSYRSISTEAFF.